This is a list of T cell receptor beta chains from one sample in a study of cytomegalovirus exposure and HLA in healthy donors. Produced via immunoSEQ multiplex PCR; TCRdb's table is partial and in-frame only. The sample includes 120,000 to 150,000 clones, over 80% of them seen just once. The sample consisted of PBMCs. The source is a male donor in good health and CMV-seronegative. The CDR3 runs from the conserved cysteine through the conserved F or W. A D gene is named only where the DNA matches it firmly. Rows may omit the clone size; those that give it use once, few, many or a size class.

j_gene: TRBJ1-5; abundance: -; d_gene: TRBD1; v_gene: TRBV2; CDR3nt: TGTGCCAGCAGTGTGAGGGGGCTCGGAAATCAGCCCCAGCATTTT; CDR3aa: CASSVRGLGNQPQHF
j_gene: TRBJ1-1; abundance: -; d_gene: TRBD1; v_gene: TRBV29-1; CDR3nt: TGCAGCGTTGCCGGGACAGCTACGAACACTGAAGCTTTCTTT; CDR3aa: CSVAGTATNTEAFF
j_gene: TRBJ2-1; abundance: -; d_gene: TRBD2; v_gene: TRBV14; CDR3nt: TGTGCCAGCAGCCAAGATCGGGAGCGGGGGGGCAGAGATGAGCAGTTCTTC; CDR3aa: CASSQDRERGGRDEQFF
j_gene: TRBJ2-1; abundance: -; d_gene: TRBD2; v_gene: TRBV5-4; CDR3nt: TGTGCCAGCAGAGAGACTAGCGGCTACAATGAGCAGTTCTTC; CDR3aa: CASRETSGYNEQFF
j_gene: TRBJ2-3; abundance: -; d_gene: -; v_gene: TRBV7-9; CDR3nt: TGTGCCAGCAGCACAAATACGCAGTATTTT; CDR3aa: CASSTNTQYF
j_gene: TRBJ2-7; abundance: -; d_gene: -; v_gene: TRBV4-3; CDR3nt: TGCGCCAGCAGCCAAGATCTTACCAAAACCCACGGGGACGAGCAGTACTTC; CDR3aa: CASSQDLTKTHGDEQYF
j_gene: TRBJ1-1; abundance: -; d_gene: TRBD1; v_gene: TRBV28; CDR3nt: TGTGCCAGCAGTTTTCTAGGACAGGCATATGAAGCTTTCTTT; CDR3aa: CASSFLGQAYEAFF
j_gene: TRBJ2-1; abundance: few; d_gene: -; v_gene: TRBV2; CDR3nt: TGTGCCAGCAGTTTTGCAGGGCCGAGGTCCTACAATGAGCAGTTCTTC; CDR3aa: CASSFAGPRSYNEQFF
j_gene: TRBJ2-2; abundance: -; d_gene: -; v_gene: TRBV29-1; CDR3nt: TGCAGCGTTGAAGAGGGCAGGCTGAACACCGGGGAGCTGTTTTTT; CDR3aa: CSVEEGRLNTGELFF
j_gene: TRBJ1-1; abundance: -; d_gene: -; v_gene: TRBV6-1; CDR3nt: TGTGCCAGCAATGGACTGTCTGTTGAAGCTTTCTTT; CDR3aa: CASNGLSVEAFF
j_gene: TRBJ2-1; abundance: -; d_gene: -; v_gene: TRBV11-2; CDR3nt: TGTGCCAGCAGCTTAGTAGCGGATAAGCAGTTCTTC; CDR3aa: CASSLVADKQFF
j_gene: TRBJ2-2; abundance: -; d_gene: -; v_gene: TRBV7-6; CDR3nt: TGTGCCAGCAGCTTAGTTCTTGGACTAGGGGGCACCGGGGAGCTGTTTTTT; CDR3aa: CASSLVLGLGGTGELFF
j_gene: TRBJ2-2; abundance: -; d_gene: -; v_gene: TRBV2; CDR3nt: TGTGCCAGCAGTCCATGGTTGGGAGTGGTCGGGGAGCTGTTTTTT; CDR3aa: CASSPWLGVVGELFF
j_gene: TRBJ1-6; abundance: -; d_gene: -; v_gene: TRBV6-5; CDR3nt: TGTGCCAGCAGCCTGGACACCCCTAGGTCACCCCTCCACTTT; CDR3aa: CASSLDTPRSPLHF
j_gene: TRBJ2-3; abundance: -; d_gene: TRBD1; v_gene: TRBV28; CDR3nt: TGTGCCAGCAGTCCCTGGACAGGCTCCCGCACAGATACGCAGTATTTT; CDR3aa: CASSPWTGSRTDTQYF
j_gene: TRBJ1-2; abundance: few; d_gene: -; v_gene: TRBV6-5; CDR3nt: TGTGCCAGCAGTCCCAGGGGCAACCTCTATGGCTACACCTTC; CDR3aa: CASSPRGNLYGYTF
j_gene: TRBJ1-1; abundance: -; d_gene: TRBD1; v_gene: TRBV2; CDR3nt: TGTGCCAGCAGAAGATGGGACAGCCAAAACACTGAAGCTTTCTTT; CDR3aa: CASRRWDSQNTEAFF
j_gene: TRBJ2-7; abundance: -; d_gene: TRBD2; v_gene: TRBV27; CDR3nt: TGTGCCAGCAGTTTTGCGGGGGGCAACTACGAGCAGTACTTC; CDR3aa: CASSFAGGNYEQYF
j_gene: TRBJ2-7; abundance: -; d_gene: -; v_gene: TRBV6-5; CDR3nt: TGTGCCAGCAGTTACCTCGCCTACCTTCCCTACGAGCAGTACTTC; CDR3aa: CASSYLAYLPYEQYF
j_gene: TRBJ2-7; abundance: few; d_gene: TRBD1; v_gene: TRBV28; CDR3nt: TGTGCCAGCAGTGTTACAGGGGGCGCGGGGTCTCGGGTTTTCCACGAGCAGTACTTC; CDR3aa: CASSVTGGAGSRVFHEQYF
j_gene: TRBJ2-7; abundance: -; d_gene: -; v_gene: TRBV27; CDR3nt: TGTGCCAGCAGTATGACAGACAACCCCTCCTACGAGCAGTACTTC; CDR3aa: CASSMTDNPSYEQYF
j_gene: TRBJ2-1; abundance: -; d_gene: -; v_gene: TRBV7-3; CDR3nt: TGTGCCAGCAGCTTGGGCTCCTCGGGGTCAGTGCAGTTCTTC; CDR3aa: CASSLGSSGSVQFF
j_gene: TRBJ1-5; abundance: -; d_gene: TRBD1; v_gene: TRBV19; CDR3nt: TGTGCCAGTAGTACGCAGGGGGCAAGTAGCAATCAGCCCCAGCATTTT; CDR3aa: CASSTQGASSNQPQHF
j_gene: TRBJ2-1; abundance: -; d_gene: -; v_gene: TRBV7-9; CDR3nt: TGTGCCAGCAGCTTACTCCCCCTCGATGAGCAGTTCTTC; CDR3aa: CASSLLPLDEQFF
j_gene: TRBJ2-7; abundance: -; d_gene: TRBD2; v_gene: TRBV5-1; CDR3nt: TGCGCCAGCAGCTTGGCCAGGCGGGAGGGATACGAGCAGTACTTC; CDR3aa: CASSLARREGYEQYF
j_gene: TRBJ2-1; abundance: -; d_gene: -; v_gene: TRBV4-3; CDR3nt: TGCGCCAGCAGCCAAGATTGGGCCAGGGTGAATGAGCAGTTCTTC; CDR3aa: CASSQDWARVNEQFF
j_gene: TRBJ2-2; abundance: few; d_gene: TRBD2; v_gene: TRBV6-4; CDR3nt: TGTGCCAGCAGTGACTCGACTAGCGGGGGCACCGGGGAGCTGTTTTTT; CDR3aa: CASSDSTSGGTGELFF
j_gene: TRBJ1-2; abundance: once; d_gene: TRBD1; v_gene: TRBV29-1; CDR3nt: TGCAGCGTTCCCTCGGTGACAGGGGCAGCGCAAGGCTACACCTTC; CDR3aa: CSVPSVTGAAQGYTF
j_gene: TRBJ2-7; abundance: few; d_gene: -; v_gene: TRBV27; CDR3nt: TGTGCCAGTTGTTTCAGGCAGAAGACGGCATACGAGCAGTACTTC; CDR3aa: CASCFRQKTAYEQYF
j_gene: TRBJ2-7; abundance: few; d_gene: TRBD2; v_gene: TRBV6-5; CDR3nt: TGTGCCAGCAGTTACGGGAGGGGCGGACCTTCCTACGAGCAGTACTTC; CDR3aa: CASSYGRGGPSYEQYF
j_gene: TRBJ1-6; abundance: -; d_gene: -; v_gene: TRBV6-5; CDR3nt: TGTGCCAGCACCGAAGGGGCCAGGGTTAGTTCACCCCTCCACTTT; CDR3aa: CASTEGARVSSPLHF
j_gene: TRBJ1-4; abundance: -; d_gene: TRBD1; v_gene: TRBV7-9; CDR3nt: TGTGCCAGCAGCCACGATGACAGGGGTTACAATGAAAAACTGTTTTTT; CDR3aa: CASSHDDRGYNEKLFF
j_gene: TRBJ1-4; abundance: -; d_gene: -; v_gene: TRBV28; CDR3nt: TGTGCCAGCAGTTTTGGGCAGGGTGTCACTAATGAAAAACTGTTTTTT; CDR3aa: CASSFGQGVTNEKLFF
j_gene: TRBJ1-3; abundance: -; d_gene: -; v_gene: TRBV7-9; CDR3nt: TGTTCCAGCAGCTTGGGCAGGGGTAGAAACACCATATATTTT; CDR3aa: CSSSLGRGRNTIYF
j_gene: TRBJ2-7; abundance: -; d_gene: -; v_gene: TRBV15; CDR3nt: TGTGCCACCAGCAGAGACAGGGGATACGAGCAGTACTTC; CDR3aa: CATSRDRGYEQYF
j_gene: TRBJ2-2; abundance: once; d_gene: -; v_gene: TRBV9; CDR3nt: TGTGCCAGCGCTGGACAGGGAGGGACGACCGGGGAGCTGTTTTTT; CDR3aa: CASAGQGGTTGELFF
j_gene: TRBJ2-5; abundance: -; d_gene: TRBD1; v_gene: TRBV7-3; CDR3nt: TGTGCCAGCAGCTCAAGGGGGCAGGGGGCGCGTGGCAGGGAAGAGACCCAGTACTTC; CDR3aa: CASSSRGQGARGREETQYF
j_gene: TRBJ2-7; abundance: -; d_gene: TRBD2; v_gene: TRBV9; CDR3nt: TGTGCCAGCGGCGCCGGTTCTAGCGGGGGGGTTTGGGAGCAGTACTTC; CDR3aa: CASGAGSSGGVWEQYF
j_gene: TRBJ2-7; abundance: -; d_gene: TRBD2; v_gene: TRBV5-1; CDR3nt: TGCGCCAGCAGCTCTTGGGGTAGCGGGGAGGGAGAGCAGTACTTC; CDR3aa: CASSSWGSGEGEQYF
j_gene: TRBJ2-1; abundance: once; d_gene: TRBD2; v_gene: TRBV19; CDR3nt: TGTGCCAGTAGTAGGAAGGGACTAACTTACAATGAGCAGTTCTTC; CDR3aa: CASSRKGLTYNEQFF
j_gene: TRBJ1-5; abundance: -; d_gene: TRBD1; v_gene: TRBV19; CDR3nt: TGTGCCAGTAGTATCGGCGGGACAGGGAGTAATCAGCCCCAGCATTTT; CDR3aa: CASSIGGTGSNQPQHF
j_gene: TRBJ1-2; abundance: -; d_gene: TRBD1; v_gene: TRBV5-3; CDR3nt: TGTGCCAGAAGCTTTACAGGGGCGCTCCCCCACGGCTACACCTTC; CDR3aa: CARSFTGALPHGYTF
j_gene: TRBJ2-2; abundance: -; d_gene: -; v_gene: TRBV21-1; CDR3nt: TGTGCCAGCAGCAAAGGAAGCCTAGCGGGAGCGCCCGGGGAGCTGTTTTTT; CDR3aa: CASSKGSLAGAPGELFF
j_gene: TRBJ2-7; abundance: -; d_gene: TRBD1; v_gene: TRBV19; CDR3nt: TGTGCCAGTAGTATAAGAAGGGGACAGGGGGCGGTCCTCCCCCACGAGCAGTACTTC; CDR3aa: CASSIRRGQGAVLPHEQYF
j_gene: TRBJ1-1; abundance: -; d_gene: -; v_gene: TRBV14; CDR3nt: TGTGCCAGCAGCCCGTTGGACAGTTGGAACACTGAAGCTTTCTTT; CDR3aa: CASSPLDSWNTEAFF
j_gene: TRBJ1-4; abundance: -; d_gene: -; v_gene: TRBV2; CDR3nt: TGTGCCAGCAGTGAAGCCCGGAGCTGGACTCCCGAAAAACTGTTTTTT; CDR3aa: CASSEARSWTPEKLFF